This TCR beta chain was observed in a study of T-cell reconstitution after alpha-beta-depleted transplantation in children. For this clonotype: What it binds is unknown.

This CDR3 has 17 amino acids. The germline V gene has CDR1 SGHRS and CDR2 YFSETQ. Trimming stripped 1 base from V and 0 bases from J, with 15 bases between. Study findings and constraints: Expanded graft clones, several hundred of them, were reportedly the source of alpha-beta T cells about two months after transplant. At one year after transplant, newly produced T cells mostly accounted for T-cell counts and diversity.

Unique molecular identifiers were used in preparing the TCRbeta library. TCRdb redid the calling of the PCR reads with MiXCR, one entry per CDR3 protein. This sample carries a few hundred thousand distinct CDR3 sequences, 15% to 20% of them seen once, and the ten largest clones take under 30%. This chain joins TRBV5-1 and TRBJ2-3, with D tentatively TRBD2 (6 bases). The receptor comes from a boy in the first two years of life who had a stem cell transplant for Wiskott-Aldrich syndrome, so the T cells may come from the graft donor. Specimen: PBMCs, mostly from graft donor cells, collected 360 days after TCRalphabeta/CD19-depleted stem cell transplant. The chain's CDR3 is CASSLFSGVFSTDTQYF. DNA of the CDR3: TGCGCCAGCAGCTTGTTTTCGGGAGTTTTTAGCACAGATACGCAGTATTTT.